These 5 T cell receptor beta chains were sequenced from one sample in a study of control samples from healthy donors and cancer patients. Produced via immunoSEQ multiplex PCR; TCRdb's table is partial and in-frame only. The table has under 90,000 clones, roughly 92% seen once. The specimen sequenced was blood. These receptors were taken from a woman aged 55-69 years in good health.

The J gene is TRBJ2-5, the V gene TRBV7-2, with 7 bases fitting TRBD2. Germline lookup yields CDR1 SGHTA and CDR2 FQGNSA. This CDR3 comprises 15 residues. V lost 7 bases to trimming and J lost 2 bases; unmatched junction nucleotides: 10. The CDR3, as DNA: TGTGCCAGCACCCCGATGCGGGGGAGACAAGAGACCCAGTACTTC. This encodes CASTPMRGRQETQYF.

The chain's CDR3 is CASRLAGESYEQYF. The CDR3 nucleotides read TGTGCCAGTCGGTTAGCGGGAGAGTCCTACGAGCAGTACTTC. The chain couples TRBV11-2 to TRBJ2-7, with 9 nucleotides matching TRBD2. Losses at the gene ends were 9 bases for V and 1 base for J; bases not matched to a gene: 7. CDR3 length: 14 amino acids. Germline assignment: CDR1 SGHAT and CDR2 FQNNGV.

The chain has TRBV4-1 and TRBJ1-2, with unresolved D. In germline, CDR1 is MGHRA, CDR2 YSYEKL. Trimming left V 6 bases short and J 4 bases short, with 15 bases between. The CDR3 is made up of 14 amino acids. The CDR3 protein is CASSSGSVAYGYTF. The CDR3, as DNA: TGCGCCAGCAGTTCCGGTAGCGTAGCCTATGGCTACACCTTC.

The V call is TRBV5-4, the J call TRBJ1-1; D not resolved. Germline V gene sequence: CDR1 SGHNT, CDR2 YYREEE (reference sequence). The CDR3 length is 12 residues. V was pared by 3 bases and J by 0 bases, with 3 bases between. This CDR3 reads CASSSVNTEAFF. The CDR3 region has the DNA TGTGCCAGCAGCTCCGTGAACACTGAAGCTTTCTTT.

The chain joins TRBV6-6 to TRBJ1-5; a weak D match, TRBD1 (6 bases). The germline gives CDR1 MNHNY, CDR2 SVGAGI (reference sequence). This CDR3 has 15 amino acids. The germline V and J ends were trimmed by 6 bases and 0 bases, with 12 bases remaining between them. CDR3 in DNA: TGTGCCAGCAGACAGGGAAAAAATAGCAATCAGCCCCAGCATTTT. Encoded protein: CASRQGKNSNQPQHF.